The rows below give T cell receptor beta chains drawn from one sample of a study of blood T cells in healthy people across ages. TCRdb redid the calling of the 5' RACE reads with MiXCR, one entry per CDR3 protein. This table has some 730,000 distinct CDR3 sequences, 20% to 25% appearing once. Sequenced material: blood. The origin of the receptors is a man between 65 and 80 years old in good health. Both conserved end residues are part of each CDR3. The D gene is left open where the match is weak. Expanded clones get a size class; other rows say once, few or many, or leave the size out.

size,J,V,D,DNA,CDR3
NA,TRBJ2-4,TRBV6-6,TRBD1,TGTGCCAGCAGGGATGACAGGGGGTTAGGCATTCAGTACTTC,CASRDDRGLGIQYF
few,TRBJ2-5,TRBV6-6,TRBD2,TGTGCCAGCAGTTACTCCTTGCGGGGGGGCCGGGAGACCCAGTACTTC,CASSYSLRGGRETQYF
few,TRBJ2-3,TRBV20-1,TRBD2,TGCAGTGCTTCCTGGGGACTAGCGACAGATACGCAGTATTTT,CSASWGLATDTQYF
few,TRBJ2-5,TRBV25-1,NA,TGTGCCAGCAGTGAATACACAGGTCAAGAGACCCAGTACTTC,CASSEYTGQETQYF
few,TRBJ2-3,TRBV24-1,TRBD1,TGTGCCACCAGTGACCTCGGACAGGGGGTCACAGATACGCAGTATTTT,CATSDLGQGVTDTQYF
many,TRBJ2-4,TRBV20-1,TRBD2,TGCAGTGCTAACCTACCTGGACTAGGCATAGCCAAAAACATTCAGTACTTC,CSANLPGLGIAKNIQYF
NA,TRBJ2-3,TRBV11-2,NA,TGTGCCAGCAGCTTAGATGGCCTCCCTACGACAGATACGCAGTATTTT,CASSLDGLPTTDTQYF
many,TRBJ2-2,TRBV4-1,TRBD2,TGCGCCAGCAGCCCCGAACTAGCGTTTGAGGAAACCGGGGAGCTGTTTTTT,CASSPELAFEETGELFF
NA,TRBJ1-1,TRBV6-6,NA,TGTGCCAGCGCAAGAGAGGGGAACACTGAAGCTTTCTTT,CASAREGNTEAFF
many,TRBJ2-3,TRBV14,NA,TGTGCCAGCAGTAGACAGCCCCGCCGAGATACGCAGTATTTT,CASSRQPRRDTQYF
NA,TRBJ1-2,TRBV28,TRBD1,TGTGCCAGCAGTGCGCCGGGACAGGCGGGAAGCCATGGCTACACCTTC,CASSAPGQAGSHGYTF
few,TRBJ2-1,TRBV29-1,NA,TGCAGCGTTGAAGAGATGGGCTACAATGAGCAGTTCTTC,CSVEEMGYNEQFF
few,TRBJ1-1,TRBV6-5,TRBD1,TGTGCCAGCAGTCCGCGACAGGGTTTAGCTTTCTTT,CASSPRQGLAFF
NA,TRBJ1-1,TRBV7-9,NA,TGTGCCAGCAGCTCCGCCGCAACAGATACCACTGAAGCTTTCTTT,CASSSAATDTTEAFF
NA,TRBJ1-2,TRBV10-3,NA,TGTGCCATCAGCGTCGACAGAGACTATGGCTACACCTTC,CAISVDRDYGYTF
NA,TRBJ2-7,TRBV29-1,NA,TGCAGCGTTACTGGGACATCTTACGAGCAGTACTTC,CSVTGTSYEQYF
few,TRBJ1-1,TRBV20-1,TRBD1,TGCAGTGCTATGACAGGGGGCCAGTCTTTCTTT,CSAMTGGQSFF
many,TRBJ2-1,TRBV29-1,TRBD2,TGCAGCGCCCGGACTAGCGGGAGAGTCTTCGATGAGCAGTTCTTC,CSARTSGRVFDEQFF
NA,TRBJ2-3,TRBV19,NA,TGTGCCAGTAGTACTGAAGTGGGCACAGATACGCAGTATTTT,CASSTEVGTDTQYF
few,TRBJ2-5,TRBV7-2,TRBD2,TGTGCCAGCAGCAAAGCGGGAGCGGGGGAGACCCAGTACTTC,CASSKAGAGETQYF